The T cell receptor beta chain described here comes from a study of control samples from healthy donors and cancer patients. Produced via immunoSEQ multiplex PCR; TCRdb's table is partial and in-frame only. The sample includes about 170,000 clones, 93% of them seen just once. The CDR3 is 15 residues long. The germline CDR1 and CDR2 sequences are SGHTA and FQGNSA. The V gene lost 5 bases and the J gene lost 0 bases, with 13 bases spanning the gap. This TCR came from a woman aged 60-75 years in good health. Sample: blood. The chain links TRBV7-2 to TRBJ1-1; the D is unclear. The DNA for the CDR3 is TGTGCCAGCAGCCGCGGACTGACTCTGAACACTGAAGCTTTCTTT. Translating it yields CASSRGLTLNTEAFF.